This T cell receptor (beta chain) was documented in a study of response to subunit inactivated influenza vaccine listed by TCRdb under 2018. In the study overall: To follow how T cells responded to a trivalent subunit inactivated influenza vaccine, the researchers relied on deep quantitative profiling of the T cell receptor repertoire. What the work shows at the level of the full study, not this receptor alone: It was suggested by the authors that each seasonal influenza vaccination may recruit only a limited number of new T cells.

V and J are truncated by 6 bases and 3 bases respectively, leaving an intervening sequence of 14 bases. The CDR3 holds 15 amino acids from the cysteine to the phenylalanine. Solely the CDR3 DNA is kept, with 45 bases framed from the first base. Sequences PRHDT (CDR1) and FYEKMQ (CDR2) are obtained from the germline V gene (reference sequence). Libraries came from RT-PCR. TCRdb names Illumina HiSeq 2500 as the instrument used. TCRdb redid the processing of the public reads, applying fastp at Q25 and MiXCR, and retained in-frame beta chains. Every CDR3 protein is listed once, alongside the most common genes and DNA of its rows. In this sample the table shows 400,000 to 550,000 distinct CDR3 sequences, around 25% of which occur a single time. 1.5% to 2% of the sample belongs to the ten largest clones. This clonotype was seen only a few times. The target of this receptor is not known. No qualities accompany the bases; no much larger clone lies one base away.

This clonotype was sampled from a man aged 50 to 59 who received an inactivated influenza vaccine. Donor details come from another sample of the same person, matched by shared clones. The sequenced sample was CD4+ T cells sorted from PBMCs, obtained approximately 5 days after vaccination. Here the chain combines TRBV13 and TRBJ1-4, with the D gene uncertain. This receptor carries the CDR3 CASRSPWNANEKLFF. The DNA sequence is as follows: TGTGCCAGCAGATCCCCCTGGAATGCTAATGAAAAACTGTTTTTT.